This entry concerns a single T cell receptor beta chain. Original processing notes: Amplifying reference gene primers gave estimates of nucleated cell counts. This table comes from immunoSEQ multiplex PCR, and its TCRdb copy is limited to in-frame clones, with some not included. The DNA was the basis for D and trimming; V, J and clone size are from that table. The profile shows 200,000 to 250,000 clones, 85% of them singletons. CDR3 length equals 15 residues. Germline-derived CDR1 and CDR2 are LNHDA and SQIVND (reference sequence). J gave up 2 bases and V 5 bases, and 6 bases lay outside the gene matches. These data belong to a study of blood T cell repertoires in COVID-19. Across the whole study: COVID-19 samples, acute and convalescent, were from the United States, Italy and Spain.

Sequenced input: peripheral blood. The V call is TRBV19, the J call TRBJ1-2; 9 positions match TRBD1. The receptor was isolated from a man aged 40-55 years with acute or convalescent COVID-19. DNA of the CDR3: TGTGCCAGTAGTCCTACCGGGACAGGGAACTATGGCTACACCTTC. It codes for CASSPTGTGNYGYTF.